A selection of T cell receptor beta chains follows, all from one sample in a study of naive CD8 T cells in extremely preterm neonates. Assay: immunoSEQ multiplex PCR; the TCRdb copy retains only in-frame clones and omits some. The table has a few thousand clones, approximately 97% seen once. Specimen: naive CD8+ T cells from cord blood. These receptors were obtained from a newborn in good health. Both conserved end residues are part of each CDR3.

CASSERSGTGELFF	TRBV19	TRBJ2-2
CATGQGAGTEAFF	TRBV9	TRBJ1-1
CASSIETSGSEQYF	TRBV19	TRBJ2-7
CATSRVSSGREKLFF	TRBV15	TRBJ1-4
CASSVGTSYNEQFF	TRBV25-1	TRBJ2-1
CASSSSWGPRYEQYF	TRBV5-6	TRBJ2-7
CASSHAAYEQYF	TRBV14	TRBJ2-7
CASSLVARGREQYF	TRBV11-2	TRBJ2-7
CASSQSRQGGTEAFF	TRBV4-3	TRBJ1-1
CASSLGGATDTQYF	TRBV7-2	TRBJ2-3
CATALYSNQPQHF	TRBV6-5	TRBJ1-5
CASSPTGGTEAFF	TRBV19	TRBJ1-1
CASSLSLRDWQETQYF	TRBV27	TRBJ2-5
CASSQGTGAQHF	TRBV4-3	TRBJ1-5
CASSHTGGAENEQFF	TRBV4-1	TRBJ2-1
CASRSLRIGQAGPYEQYF	TRBV27	TRBJ2-7